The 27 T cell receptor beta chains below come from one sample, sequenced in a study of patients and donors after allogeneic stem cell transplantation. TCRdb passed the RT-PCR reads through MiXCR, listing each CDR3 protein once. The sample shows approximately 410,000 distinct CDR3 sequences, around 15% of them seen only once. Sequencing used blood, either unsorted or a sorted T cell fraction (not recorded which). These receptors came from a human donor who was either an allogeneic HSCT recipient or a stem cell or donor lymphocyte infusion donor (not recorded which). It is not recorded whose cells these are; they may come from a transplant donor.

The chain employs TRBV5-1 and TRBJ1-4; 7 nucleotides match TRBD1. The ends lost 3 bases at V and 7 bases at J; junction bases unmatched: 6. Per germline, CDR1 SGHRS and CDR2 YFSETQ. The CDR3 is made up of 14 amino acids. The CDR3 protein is CASSSGQKSEKLFF. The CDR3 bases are TGCGCCAGCAGCTCGGGACAGAAGAGTGAAAAACTGTTTTTT.

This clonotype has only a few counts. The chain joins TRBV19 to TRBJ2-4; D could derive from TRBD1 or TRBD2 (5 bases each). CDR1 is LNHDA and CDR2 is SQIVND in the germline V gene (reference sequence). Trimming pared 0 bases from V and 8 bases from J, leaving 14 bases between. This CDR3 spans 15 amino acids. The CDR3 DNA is TGTGCCAGTAGTATAGATCAGGGTAAGAGGGACATTCAGTACTTC. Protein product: CASSIDQGKRDIQYF.

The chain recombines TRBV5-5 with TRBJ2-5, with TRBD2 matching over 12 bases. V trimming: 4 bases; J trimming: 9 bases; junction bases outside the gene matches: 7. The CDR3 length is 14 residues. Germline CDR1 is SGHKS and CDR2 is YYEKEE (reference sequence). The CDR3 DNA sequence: TGTGCCAGCAGCGTAAGACTAGCGGGAGCGCCCCAGTACTTC. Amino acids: CASSVRLAGAPQYF.

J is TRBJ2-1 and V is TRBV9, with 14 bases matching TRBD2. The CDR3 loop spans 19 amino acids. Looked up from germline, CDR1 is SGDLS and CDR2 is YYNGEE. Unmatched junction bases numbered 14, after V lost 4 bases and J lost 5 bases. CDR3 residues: CASSRLAGGPHSVHNEQFF. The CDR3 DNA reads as TGTGCCAGCAGCAGACTAGCGGGAGGGCCTCATTCTGTACACAATGAGCAGTTCTTC.

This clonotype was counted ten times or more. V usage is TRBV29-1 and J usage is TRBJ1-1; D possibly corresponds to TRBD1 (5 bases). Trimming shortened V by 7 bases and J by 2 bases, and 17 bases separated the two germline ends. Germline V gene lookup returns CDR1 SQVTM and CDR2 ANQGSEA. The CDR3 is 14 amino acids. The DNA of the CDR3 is TGCAGCGCCGACAAGGCGGGGGGTAACACTGAAGCTTTCTTT. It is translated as CSADKAGGNTEAFF.

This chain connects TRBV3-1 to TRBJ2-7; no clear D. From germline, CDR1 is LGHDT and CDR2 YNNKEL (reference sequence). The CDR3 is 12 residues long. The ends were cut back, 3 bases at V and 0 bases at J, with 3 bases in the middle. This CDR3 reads CASSHVSYEQYF. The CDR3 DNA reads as TGTGCCAGCAGCCATGTCTCCTACGAGCAGTACTTC.

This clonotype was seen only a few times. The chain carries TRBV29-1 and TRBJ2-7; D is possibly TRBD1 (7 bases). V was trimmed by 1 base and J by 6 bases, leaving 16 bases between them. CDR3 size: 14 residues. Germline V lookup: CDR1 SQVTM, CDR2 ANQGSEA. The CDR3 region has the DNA TGCAGCGTTGAAGGACAGGGCGGGGTCGGCGAGCAGTACTTC. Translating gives CSVEGQGGVGEQYF.

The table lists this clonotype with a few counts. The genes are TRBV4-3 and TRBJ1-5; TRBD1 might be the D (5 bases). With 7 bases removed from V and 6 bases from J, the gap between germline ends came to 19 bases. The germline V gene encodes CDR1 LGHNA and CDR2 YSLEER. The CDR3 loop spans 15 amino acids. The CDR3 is CASIHRPGEGQPQHF. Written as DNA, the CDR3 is TGCGCCAGCATCCACCGTCCGGGGGAAGGTCAGCCCCAGCATTTT.

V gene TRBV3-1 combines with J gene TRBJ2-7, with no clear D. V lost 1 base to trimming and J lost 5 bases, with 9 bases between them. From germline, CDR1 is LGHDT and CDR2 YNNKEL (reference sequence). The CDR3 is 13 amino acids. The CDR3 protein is CASSQGQLHEQYF. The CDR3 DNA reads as TGTGCCAGCAGCCAAGGGCAGCTCCACGAGCAGTACTTC.

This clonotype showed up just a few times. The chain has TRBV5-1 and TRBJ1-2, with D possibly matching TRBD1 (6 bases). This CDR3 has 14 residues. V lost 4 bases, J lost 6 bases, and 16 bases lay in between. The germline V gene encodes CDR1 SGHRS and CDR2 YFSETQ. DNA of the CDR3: TGCGCCAGCAGCGTACGGAACAGGGCGGATGGCTACACCTTC. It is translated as CASSVRNRADGYTF.

The CDR3 DNA sequence: TGTGCCAGCAGCGTAGGACAGGGAACCCTCTACGAGCAGTACTTC. This gives the protein CASSVGQGTLYEQYF. The rearrangement uses TRBV9 and TRBJ2-7; 7 bases map to TRBD1. V shed 0 bases, J shed 3 bases, and the junction held 6 bases outside the gene matches. The CDR3 extends over 15 amino acids. In germline, CDR1 is SGDLS, CDR2 YYNGEE.

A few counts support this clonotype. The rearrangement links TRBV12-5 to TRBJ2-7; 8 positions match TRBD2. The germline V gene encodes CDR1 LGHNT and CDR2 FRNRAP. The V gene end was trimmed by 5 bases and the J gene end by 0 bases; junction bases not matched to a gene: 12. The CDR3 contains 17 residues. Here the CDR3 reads CASGNGRSGSRSYEQYF. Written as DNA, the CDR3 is TGTGCTAGTGGTAACGGGAGGAGCGGGAGCCGCTCCTACGAGCAGTACTTC.

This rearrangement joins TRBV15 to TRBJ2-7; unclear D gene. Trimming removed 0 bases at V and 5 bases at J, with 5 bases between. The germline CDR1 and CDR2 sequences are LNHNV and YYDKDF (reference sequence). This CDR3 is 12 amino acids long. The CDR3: CATSRDRNEQYF. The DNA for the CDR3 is TGTGCCACCAGCAGAGATCGGAACGAGCAGTACTTC.

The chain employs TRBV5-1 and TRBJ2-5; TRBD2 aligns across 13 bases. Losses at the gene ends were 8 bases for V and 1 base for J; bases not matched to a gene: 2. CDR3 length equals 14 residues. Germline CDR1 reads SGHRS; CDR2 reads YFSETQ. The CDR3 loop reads CASRTSGGQETQYF. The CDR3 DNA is TGCGCCAGTCGGACTAGCGGGGGCCAAGAGACCCAGTACTTC.

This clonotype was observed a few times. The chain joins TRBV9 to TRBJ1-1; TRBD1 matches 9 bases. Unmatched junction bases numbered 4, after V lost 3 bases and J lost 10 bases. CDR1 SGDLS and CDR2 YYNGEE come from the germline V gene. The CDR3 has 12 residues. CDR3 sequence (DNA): TGTGCCAGCAGCGGAAACAGGGGGCTAGCTTTCTTT. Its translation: CASSGNRGLAFF.

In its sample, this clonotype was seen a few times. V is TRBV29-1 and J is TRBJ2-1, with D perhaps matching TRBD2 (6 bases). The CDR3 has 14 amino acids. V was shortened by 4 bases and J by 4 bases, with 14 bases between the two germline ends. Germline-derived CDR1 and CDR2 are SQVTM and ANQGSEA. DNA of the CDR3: TGCAGCGTTGTTGCTCGGGAGTCATACAATGAGCAGTTCTTC. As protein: CSVVARESYNEQFF.

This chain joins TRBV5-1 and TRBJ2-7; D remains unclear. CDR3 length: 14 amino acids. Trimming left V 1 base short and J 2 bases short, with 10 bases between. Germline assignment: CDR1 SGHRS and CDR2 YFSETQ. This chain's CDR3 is CASSLYDGTYEQYF. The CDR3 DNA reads TGCGCCAGCAGCTTGTACGACGGTACCTACGAGCAGTACTTC.

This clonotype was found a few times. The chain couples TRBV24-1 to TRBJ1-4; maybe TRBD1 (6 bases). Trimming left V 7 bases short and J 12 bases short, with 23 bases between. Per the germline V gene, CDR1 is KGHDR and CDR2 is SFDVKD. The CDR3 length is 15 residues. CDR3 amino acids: CATSPTGGDRGELFF. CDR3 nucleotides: TGTGCCACCAGCCCTACCGGGGGCGATCGGGGAGAACTGTTTTTT.

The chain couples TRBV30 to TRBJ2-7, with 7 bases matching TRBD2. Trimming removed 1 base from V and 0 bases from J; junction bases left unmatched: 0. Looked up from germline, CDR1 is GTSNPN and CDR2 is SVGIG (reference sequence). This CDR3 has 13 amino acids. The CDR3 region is CAWSGGGSYEQYF. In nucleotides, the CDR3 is TGTGCCTGGAGTGGGGGGGGCTCCTACGAGCAGTACTTC.

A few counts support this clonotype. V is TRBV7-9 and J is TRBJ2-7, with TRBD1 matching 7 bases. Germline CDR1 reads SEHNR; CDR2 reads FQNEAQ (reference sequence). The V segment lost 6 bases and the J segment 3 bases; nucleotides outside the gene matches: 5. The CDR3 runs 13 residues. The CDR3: CASRQGGSYEQYF. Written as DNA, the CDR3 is TGTGCCAGCAGACAAGGGGGCAGCTACGAGCAGTACTTC.

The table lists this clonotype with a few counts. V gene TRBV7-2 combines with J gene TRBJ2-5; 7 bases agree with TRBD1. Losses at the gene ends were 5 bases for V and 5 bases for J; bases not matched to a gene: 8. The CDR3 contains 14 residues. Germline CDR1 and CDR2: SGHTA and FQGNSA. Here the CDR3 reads CASSARTGRETQYF. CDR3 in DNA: TGTGCCAGCAGCGCCCGGACAGGAAGGGAGACCCAGTACTTC.

The CDR3 nucleotides are TGTGCCAGCAGCTTAAGGCGGGAGCCCTACACCGGGGAGCTGTTTTTT. It translates to CASSLRREPYTGELFF. The V and J genes are TRBV7-6 and TRBJ2-2, with 7 bases that match TRBD2. The CDR3 is 16 amino acids. Trimming removed 2 bases from V and 3 bases from J; junction bases left unmatched: 6. The germline V gene encodes CDR1 SGHVS and CDR2 FNYEAQ.

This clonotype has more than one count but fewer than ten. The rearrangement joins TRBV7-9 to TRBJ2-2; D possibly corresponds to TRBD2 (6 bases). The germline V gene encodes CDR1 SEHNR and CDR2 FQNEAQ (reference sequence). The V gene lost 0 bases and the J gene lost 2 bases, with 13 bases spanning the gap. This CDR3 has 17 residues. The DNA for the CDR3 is TGTGCCAGCAGCTTAGCGGGAGGAAATATCAACACCGGGGAGCTGTTTTTT. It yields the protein CASSLAGGNINTGELFF.

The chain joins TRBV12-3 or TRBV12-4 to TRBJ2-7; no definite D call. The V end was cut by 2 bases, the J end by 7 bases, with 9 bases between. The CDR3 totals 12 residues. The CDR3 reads CASSLSATEQYF. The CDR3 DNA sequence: TGTGCCAGCAGTTTATCCGCGACAGAGCAGTACTTC.

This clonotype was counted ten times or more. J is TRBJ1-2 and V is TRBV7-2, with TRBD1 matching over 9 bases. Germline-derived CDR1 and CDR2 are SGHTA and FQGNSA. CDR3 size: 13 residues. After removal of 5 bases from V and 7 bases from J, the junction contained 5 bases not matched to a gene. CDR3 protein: CASSPGTGTGYTF. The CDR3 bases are TGTGCCAGCAGCCCCGGGACAGGGACTGGCTACACCTTC.

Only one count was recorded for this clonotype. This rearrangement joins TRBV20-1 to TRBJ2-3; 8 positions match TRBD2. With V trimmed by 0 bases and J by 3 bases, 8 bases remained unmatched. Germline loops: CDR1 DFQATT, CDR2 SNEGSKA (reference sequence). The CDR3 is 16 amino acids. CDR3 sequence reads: CSARDRGGRLTDTQYF. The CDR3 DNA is TGCAGTGCTAGAGATCGGGGCGGGAGGTTGACAGATACGCAGTATTTT.

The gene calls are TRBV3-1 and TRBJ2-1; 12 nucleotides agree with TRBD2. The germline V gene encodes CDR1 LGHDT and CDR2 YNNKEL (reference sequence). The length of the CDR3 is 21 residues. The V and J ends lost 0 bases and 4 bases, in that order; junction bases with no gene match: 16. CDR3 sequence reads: CASSQEPLTSGSPTHYNEQFF. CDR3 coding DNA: TGTGCCAGCAGCCAAGAACCTCTGACTAGCGGGAGCCCCACCCATTACAATGAGCAGTTCTTC.